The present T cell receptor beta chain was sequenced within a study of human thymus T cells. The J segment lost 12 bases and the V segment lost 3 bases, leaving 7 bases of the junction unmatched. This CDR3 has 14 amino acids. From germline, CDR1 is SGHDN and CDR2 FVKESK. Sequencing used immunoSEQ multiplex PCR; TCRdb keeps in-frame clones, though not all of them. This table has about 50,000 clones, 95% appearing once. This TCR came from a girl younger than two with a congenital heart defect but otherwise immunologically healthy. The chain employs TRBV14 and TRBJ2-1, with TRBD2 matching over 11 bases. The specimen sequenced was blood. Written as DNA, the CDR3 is TGTGCCAGCAGCCAGGTCCTAGCGGGAGGATGGCAGTTCTTC. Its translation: CASSQVLAGGWQFF.